This TCR beta chain was captured in a study of shared clonotypes between healthy human individuals. Within Nashville, Tennessee resided all donors, each a Caucasian adult. Germline loops: CDR1 MDHEN, CDR2 SYDVKM. The CDR3 extends over 15 amino acids. The junction had 1 base not matched to a gene; V was cut back by 3 bases and J by 0 bases. Once extracted for a subset, genomic DNA was divided evenly among several immunoSEQ plates. When replicate PCRs were run on sorted subsets, they used approximately 210 ng DNA, roughly 30,000 T cell genomes. TCRdb keeps only in-frame clones here, not all; method: immunoSEQ multiplex PCR. This sample carries a few hundred thousand clones, 65% of them seen once, and the ten largest clones take 11%.

The sequenced sample consisted of memory CD4+ T cells sorted from blood. As for subset: CD45RA-negative fraction. The V and J genes are TRBV28 and TRBJ2-7; 11 bases agree with TRBD2. The clonotype originates from a man aged 30 to 39 in good health. The CDR3 sequence is CASSFSGRASYEQYF. In DNA form, the CDR3 reads TGTGCCAGCAGTTTTAGCGGGAGGGCCTCCTACGAGCAGTACTTC.